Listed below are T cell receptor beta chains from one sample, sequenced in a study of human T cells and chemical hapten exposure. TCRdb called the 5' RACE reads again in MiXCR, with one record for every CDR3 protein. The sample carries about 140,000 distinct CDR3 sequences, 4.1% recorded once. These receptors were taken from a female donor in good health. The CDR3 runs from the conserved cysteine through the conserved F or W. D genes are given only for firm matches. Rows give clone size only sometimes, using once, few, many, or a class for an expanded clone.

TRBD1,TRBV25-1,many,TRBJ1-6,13,TGTGCCAGCAGTCTTCAGGGGGGTTCACCCCTCCACTTT,CASSLQGGSPLHF
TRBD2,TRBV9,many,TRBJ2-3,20,TGTGCCAGCAGCCCGACGCGGGGGGGTCCTTGGGGCGGCGGCACAGATACGCAGTATTTT,CASSPTRGGPWGGGTDTQYF
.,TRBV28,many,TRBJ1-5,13,TGTGCCAGCAGTTTGGTTCGGGGACAGCCCCAGCATTTT,CASSLVRGQPQHF
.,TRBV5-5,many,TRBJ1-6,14,TGTGCCAGCAGCTTACAGGGTCAGGGTTCACCCCTCCACTTT,CASSLQGQGSPLHF
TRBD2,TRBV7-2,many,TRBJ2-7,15,TGTGCCAGCAGCGCCATAGGAGCGGGGGGGGGCGAGCAGTACTTC,CASSAIGAGGGEQYF
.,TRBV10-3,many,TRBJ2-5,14,TGTGCCATCAGTGAGTCCCAGACATTGGAGACCCAGTACTTC,CAISESQTLETQYF
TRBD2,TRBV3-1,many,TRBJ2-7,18,TGTGCCAGCAGCCAAGGACTAGCGGGGGGATTGGGGGAGCCTAAGCAGTACTTC,CASSQGLAGGLGEPKQYF
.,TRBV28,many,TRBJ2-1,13,TGTGCCATGAGGGGGAGAGAGGACAATGAGCAGTTCTTC,CAMRGREDNEQFF
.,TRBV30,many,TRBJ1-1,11,TGTGCCTGGAGTGTCTCTACTGAAGCTTTCTTT,CAWSVSTEAFF
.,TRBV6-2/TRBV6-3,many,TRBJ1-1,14,TGTGCCAGCAGCGGGGGGGATGGTAGTGCTGAAGCTTTCTTT,CASSGGDGSAEAFF
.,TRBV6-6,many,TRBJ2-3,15,TGTGCCAGCAGTCCATTCGGATCCTTCACAGATACGCAGTATTTT,CASSPFGSFTDTQYF
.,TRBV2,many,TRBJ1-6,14,TGTGCCAGCAGTGGATGGTTACAGGATTCACCCCTCCACTTT,CASSGWLQDSPLHF
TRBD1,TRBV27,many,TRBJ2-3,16,TGTGCCAGCAGACATCGCCTAAGAACAGGGGCCGATACGCAGTATTTT,CASRHRLRTGADTQYF
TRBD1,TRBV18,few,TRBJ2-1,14,TGTGCCAGCTCACGACGGACAGGCGACAATGAGCAGTTCTTC,CASSRRTGDNEQFF
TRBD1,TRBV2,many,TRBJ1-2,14,TGTGCCAGCAGCACGGGACAGACGCGCTATGGCTACACCTTC,CASSTGQTRYGYTF
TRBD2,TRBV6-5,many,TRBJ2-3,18,TGTGCCAGCAGTTACAGGGGAAGACAGCGGGGGCTCACAGATACGCAGTATTTT,CASSYRGRQRGLTDTQYF
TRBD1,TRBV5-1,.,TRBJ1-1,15,TGCGCCAGCAGCTATCCACAGGGGATGAACACTGAAGCTTTCTTT,CASSYPQGMNTEAFF
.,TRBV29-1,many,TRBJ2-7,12,TGCAGCGTTGAAGGACAGCAAGAGGTGCAGTACTTC,CSVEGQQEVQYF
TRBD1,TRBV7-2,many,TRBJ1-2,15,TGTGCCAGCAGCATCATGACAGGGGGGATTTTTGGCTACACCTTC,CASSIMTGGIFGYTF
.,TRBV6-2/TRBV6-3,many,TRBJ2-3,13,TGTGCCAGCGGGAGGCGTCCCACAGATACGCAGTATTTT,CASGRRPTDTQYF
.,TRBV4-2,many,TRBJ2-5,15,TGTGCCAGCAGCCAAGATATGTACAGCCAAGAGACCCAGTACTTC,CASSQDMYSQETQYF
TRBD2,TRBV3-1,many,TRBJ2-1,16,TGTGCCAGCAGCCCCCTAGCGGGGGCCCGTGGGAATGAGCAGTTCTTC,CASSPLAGARGNEQFF
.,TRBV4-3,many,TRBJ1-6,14,TGCGCCAGCAGCCAAGACTTCTATAATTCACCCCTCCACTTT,CASSQDFYNSPLHF
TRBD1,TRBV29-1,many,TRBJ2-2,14,TGCAGCGTTTCCGGGACAGACCTCACCGGGGAGCTGTTTTTT,CSVSGTDLTGELFF
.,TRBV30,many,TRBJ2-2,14,TGTGCCTGGAGAACAGGAGGTAACACCGGGGAGCTGTTTTTT,CAWRTGGNTGELFF
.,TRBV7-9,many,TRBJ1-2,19,TGTGCCAGCAGCTTAGTACGTTTGACAAGCCAATTGAATAACTATGGCTACACCTTC,CASSLVRLTSQLNNYGYTF
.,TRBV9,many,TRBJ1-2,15,TGTGCCAGCAGCGCCGGGTACTCCCGGAACTATGGCTACACCTTC,CASSAGYSRNYGYTF
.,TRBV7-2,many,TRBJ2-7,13,TGTGCCAGCAGCTTAGGGGTTTCCTACGAGCAGTACTTC,CASSLGVSYEQYF
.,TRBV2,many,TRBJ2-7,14,TGTGCCAGCATGGACGGGGTACTTACCTACGAGCAGTACTTC,CASMDGVLTYEQYF
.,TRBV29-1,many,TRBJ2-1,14,TGCAGCGTTGAAGTACAGGGCCCATCGCATGAGCAGTTCTTC,CSVEVQGPSHEQFF
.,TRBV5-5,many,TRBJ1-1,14,TGTGCCAGCAGCCACGAGCAGGGAGGCACTGAAGCTTTCTTT,CASSHEQGGTEAFF
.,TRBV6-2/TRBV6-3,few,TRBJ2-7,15,TGTGCCAGCAGTTCAAAAGTACTTGACGTACGCGAGCAGTACTTC,CASSSKVLDVREQYF
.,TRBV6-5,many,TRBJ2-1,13,TGTGCCAGCAGTTACTCACTAGACCGTAAGCAGTTCTTC,CASSYSLDRKQFF
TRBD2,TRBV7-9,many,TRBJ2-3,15,TGTGCCAGCAGCCCCGGGGGCGGGGGGACAGATACGCAGTATTTT,CASSPGGGGTDTQYF
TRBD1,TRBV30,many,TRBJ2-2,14,TGTGCCTGGAGTGTCGGGACAGGTACCGGGGAGCTGTTTTTT,CAWSVGTGTGELFF
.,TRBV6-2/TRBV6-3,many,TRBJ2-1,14,TGTGCCAGCAGTTACTTATCCGGGAATAATGAGCAGTTCTTC,CASSYLSGNNEQFF
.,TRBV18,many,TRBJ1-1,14,TGTGCCAGCTCACGAGAGTTCAGCGGCGCTGAAGCTTTCTTT,CASSREFSGAEAFF
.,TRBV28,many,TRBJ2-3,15,TGTGCCAGCACCCCTGGAGCGTTCGAAGCTGATACGCAGTATTTT,CASTPGAFEADTQYF
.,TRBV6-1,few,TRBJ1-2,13,TGTGCCAGCAGTGAACGGGAAGGGGATGGCTACACCTTC,CASSEREGDGYTF
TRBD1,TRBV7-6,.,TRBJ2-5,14,TGTGCCAGCAGCCCGGGACAGGGCTCAGAGACCCAGTACTTC,CASSPGQGSETQYF
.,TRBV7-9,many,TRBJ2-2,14,TGTGCCAGCGGGCCGGGGATTAACACCGGGGAGCTGTTTTTT,CASGPGINTGELFF
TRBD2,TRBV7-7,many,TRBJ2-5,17,TGTGCTAGCAGCTCGGGACTAGCGGGGGGGCTGGAAGAGACCCAGTACTTC,CASSSGLAGGLEETQYF
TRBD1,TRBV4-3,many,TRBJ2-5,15,TGCGCCAGCAGCCAGAGGGACAGGGGAGGAGAGACCCAGTACTTC,CASSQRDRGGETQYF
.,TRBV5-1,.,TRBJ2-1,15,TGCGCCAGCAGTAGAGGAGGACCCTCCTACAATGAGCAGTTCTTC,CASSRGGPSYNEQFF
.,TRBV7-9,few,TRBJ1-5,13,TGTGCCAGCAGCTTAGGGTGGGAACAGCCCCAGCATTTT,CASSLGWEQPQHF
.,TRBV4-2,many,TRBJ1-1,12,TGTGCCAGCAGCCATCAGACAGGAAGCGCTTTCTTT,CASSHQTGSAFF
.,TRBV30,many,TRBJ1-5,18,TGTGCCTGGGGGGGCGTGAGGTCGTGTGACAGTACGGTTATGTTCCAGCATTTT,CAWGGVRSCDSTVMFQHF
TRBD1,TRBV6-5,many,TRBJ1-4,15,TGTGCCAGCAGCGGGACAGGGGCAACTAATGAAAAACTGTTTTTT,CASSGTGATNEKLFF
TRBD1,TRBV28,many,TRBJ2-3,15,TGTGCCAGCAGGTTCGGGGACAGGCAGGGGGGCACGCAGTATTTT,CASRFGDRQGGTQYF
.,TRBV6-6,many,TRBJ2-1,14,TGTGCCAGCAGTTACGTCGGACAGAGGGATGAGCAGTTCTTC,CASSYVGQRDEQFF
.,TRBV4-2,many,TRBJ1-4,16,TGTGCCAGCAGTCTAAATTCAGGGAGGTCTAATGAAAAACTGTTTTTT,CASSLNSGRSNEKLFF
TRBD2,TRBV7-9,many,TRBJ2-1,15,TGTGCCAGCAGCTCCGCTAGCGGGGTATACAATGAGCAGTTCTTC,CASSSASGVYNEQFF
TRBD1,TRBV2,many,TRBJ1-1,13,TGTGCCAGCAGTGTAAACCCGGGACAGGGGGCTTTCTTT,CASSVNPGQGAFF
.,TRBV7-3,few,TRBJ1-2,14,TGTGCCAGCAGCCAAACACATAGGATGGATGGCTACACCTTC,CASSQTHRMDGYTF